These T cell receptor beta chains were read from a single sample in a study of blood T cell repertoires in COVID-19. The method was immunoSEQ multiplex PCR; TCRdb's version includes in-frame clones alone and lacks a portion of them. The repertoire consists of some 230,000 clones, with 80% to 85% occurring once and the leading ten covering 4.5% to 6%. Source material: peripheral blood. The receptors were sampled from a woman aged 60 to 75 who had recovered from COVID-19. Each CDR3 is given with its conserved first and last residue. The order of the fields is clone size, CDR3 length, V gene, J gene, D gene, CDR3 protein, CDR3 DNA. The D gene is left open where the match is weak. Some rows have no size entry. The others give once, few or many, or a class for an expanded clone.

clone size: NA
CDR3 length: 15
V gene: TRBV9
J gene: TRBJ2-7
D gene: TRBD1
CDR3 protein: CASSAAQGQTYEQYF
CDR3 DNA: TGTGCCAGCAGCGCAGCACAGGGGCAGACCTACGAGCAGTACTTC

clone size: NA
CDR3 length: 10
V gene: TRBV29-1
J gene: TRBJ2-1
D gene: NA
CDR3 protein: CSVGSGAKFF
CDR3 DNA: NA

clone size: few
CDR3 length: 15
V gene: TRBV9
J gene: TRBJ2-1
D gene: NA
CDR3 protein: CASSTSGRAYNEQFF
CDR3 DNA: TGTGCCAGCAGCACATCTGGGCGGGCCTACAATGAGCAGTTCTTC

clone size: NA
CDR3 length: 13
V gene: TRBV27
J gene: TRBJ1-1
D gene: NA
CDR3 protein: CASSLSGTTEAFF
CDR3 DNA: TGTGCCAGCAGTTTAAGCGGGACCACTGAAGCTTTCTTT

clone size: NA
CDR3 length: 13
V gene: TRBV6-6
J gene: TRBJ1-1
D gene: TRBD1
CDR3 protein: CASIGGARTEAFF
CDR3 DNA: TGTGCCAGCATAGGGGGCGCGAGGACTGAAGCTTTCTTT

clone size: NA
CDR3 length: 13
V gene: TRBV19
J gene: TRBJ1-5
D gene: TRBD1
CDR3 protein: CASSGQGDQPQHF
CDR3 DNA: TGTGCCAGTAGTGGCCAGGGGGATCAGCCCCAGCATTTT

clone size: NA
CDR3 length: 15
V gene: TRBV19
J gene: TRBJ1-1
D gene: NA
CDR3 protein: CASSIFGWANTEAFF
CDR3 DNA: TGTGCCAGTAGTATCTTTGGGTGGGCGAACACTGAAGCTTTCTTT

clone size: few
CDR3 length: 18
V gene: TRBV7-9
J gene: TRBJ2-1
D gene: NA
CDR3 protein: CASSFSRQVISSYNEQFF
CDR3 DNA: TGTGCCAGCAGCTTCTCGCGACAGGTGATAAGCTCCTACAATGAGCAGTTCTTC

clone size: NA
CDR3 length: 14
V gene: TRBV5-1
J gene: TRBJ1-6
D gene: NA
CDR3 protein: CASSGGTDGSPLHF
CDR3 DNA: TGCGCCAGCAGCGGGGGGACGGATGGATCACCCCTCCACTTT

clone size: few
CDR3 length: 14
V gene: TRBV6-2/TRBV6-3
J gene: TRBJ1-6
D gene: NA
CDR3 protein: CASSHSGGDSPLHF
CDR3 DNA: TGTGCCAGCAGTCATAGCGGGGGGGACTCACCCCTCCACTTT

clone size: NA
CDR3 length: 14
V gene: TRBV3-1/TRBV3-2
J gene: TRBJ2-3
D gene: TRBD2
CDR3 protein: CASSARGGSDTQYF
CDR3 DNA: TGTGCCAGCAGCGCCCGGGGGGGTTCAGATACGCAGTATTTT

clone size: NA
CDR3 length: 15
V gene: TRBV11-2
J gene: TRBJ1-1
D gene: NA
CDR3 protein: CASSLGGGQNTEAFF
CDR3 DNA: TGTGCCAGCAGCTTAGGAGGAGGGCAGAACACTGAAGCTTTCTTT

clone size: many
CDR3 length: 19
V gene: TRBV12-5
J gene: TRBJ1-5
D gene: TRBD1
CDR3 protein: CASGLVTVEDRGTNQPQHF
CDR3 DNA: TGTGCTAGTGGTTTGGTAACAGTTGAGGACAGGGGGACCAATCAGCCCCAGCATTTT

clone size: NA
CDR3 length: 15
V gene: TRBV19
J gene: TRBJ1-4
D gene: TRBD1
CDR3 protein: CASSLQGALREKLFF
CDR3 DNA: TGTGCCAGTAGTCTACAGGGGGCATTGCGTGAAAAACTGTTTTTT

clone size: NA
CDR3 length: 17
V gene: TRBV3-1/TRBV3-2
J gene: TRBJ1-4
D gene: NA
CDR3 protein: CASSPPWGVVPNEKLFF
CDR3 DNA: TGTGCCAGCAGCCCCCCATGGGGCGTTGTCCCTAATGAAAAACTGTTTTTT

clone size: NA
CDR3 length: 14
V gene: TRBV2
J gene: TRBJ2-5
D gene: TRBD2
CDR3 protein: CASSQAGAEETQYF
CDR3 DNA: TGTGCCAGCAGTCAAGCGGGGGCCGAGGAGACCCAGTACTTC

clone size: NA
CDR3 length: 18
V gene: TRBV6-2/TRBV6-3
J gene: TRBJ2-1
D gene: TRBD1
CDR3 protein: CASSDNTGQGYSYNEQFF
CDR3 DNA: TGTGCCAGCAGTGACAACACCGGACAGGGTTATTCCTACAATGAGCAGTTCTTC

clone size: NA
CDR3 length: 13
V gene: TRBV19
J gene: TRBJ1-1
D gene: NA
CDR3 protein: CASSSQTGTEAFF
CDR3 DNA: TGTGCCAGTAGCAGCCAAACAGGGACCGAAGCTTTCTTT

clone size: NA
CDR3 length: 16
V gene: TRBV5-6
J gene: TRBJ1-2
D gene: TRBD1
CDR3 protein: CASSLYRDRANYGYTF
CDR3 DNA: TGTGCCAGCAGCTTATATCGGGACAGGGCTAACTATGGCTACACCTTC

clone size: NA
CDR3 length: 14
V gene: TRBV30
J gene: TRBJ2-1
D gene: TRBD1
CDR3 protein: CAWSPGQGINEQFF
CDR3 DNA: TGTGCCTGGAGTCCGGGACAGGGGATCAATGAGCAGTTCTTC

clone size: NA
CDR3 length: 13
V gene: TRBV25-1
J gene: TRBJ2-7
D gene: TRBD1
CDR3 protein: CASSDYRGYEQYF
CDR3 DNA: TGTGCCAGCAGTGACTACAGGGGATACGAGCAGTACTTC

clone size: NA
CDR3 length: 16
V gene: TRBV6-6
J gene: TRBJ2-7
D gene: TRBD2
CDR3 protein: CASSYSGLAGDYEQYF
CDR3 DNA: TGTGCCAGCAGTTACTCAGGACTAGCGGGGGACTACGAGCAGTACTTC

clone size: NA
CDR3 length: 15
V gene: TRBV5-4
J gene: TRBJ2-2
D gene: TRBD2
CDR3 protein: CASSGERGPTGELFF
CDR3 DNA: TGTGCCAGCAGCGGTGAGCGGGGGCCCACCGGGGAGCTGTTTTTT

clone size: NA
CDR3 length: 12
V gene: TRBV6-5
J gene: TRBJ1-2
D gene: TRBD1
CDR3 protein: CAITGGYYGYTF
CDR3 DNA: TGTGCCATCACAGGGGGCTACTATGGCTACACCTTC

clone size: NA
CDR3 length: 12
V gene: TRBV2
J gene: TRBJ2-7
D gene: NA
CDR3 protein: CASIAVADEQYF
CDR3 DNA: TGTGCCAGCATCGCCGTTGCAGACGAGCAGTACTTC

clone size: NA
CDR3 length: 15
V gene: TRBV7-9
J gene: TRBJ2-7
D gene: TRBD1
CDR3 protein: CASSTLAQSGGEQYF
CDR3 DNA: TGTGCCAGCAGCACCCTGGCCCAGTCAGGGGGCGAGCAGTACTTC

clone size: NA
CDR3 length: 17
V gene: TRBV6-1
J gene: TRBJ2-5
D gene: TRBD2
CDR3 protein: CASSERTSGGLQETQYF
CDR3 DNA: TGTGCCAGCAGTGAAAGGACTAGCGGGGGGCTGCAAGAGACCCAGTACTTC

clone size: NA
CDR3 length: 13
V gene: TRBV12-3/TRBV12-4
J gene: TRBJ2-7
D gene: NA
CDR3 protein: CASSLDRTYEQYF
CDR3 DNA: TGTGCCAGCAGTTTAGACAGGACCTACGAGCAGTACTTC

clone size: few
CDR3 length: 12
V gene: TRBV15
J gene: TRBJ2-7
D gene: NA
CDR3 protein: CATISTSYEQYF
CDR3 DNA: TGTGCCACCATATCCACATCCTACGAGCAGTACTTC

clone size: many
CDR3 length: 15
V gene: TRBV10-3
J gene: TRBJ1-1
D gene: TRBD1
CDR3 protein: CAISEYRGRGTEAFF
CDR3 DNA: TGTGCCATCAGTGAGTACAGGGGCCGGGGCACTGAAGCTTTCTTT

clone size: NA
CDR3 length: 12
V gene: TRBV19
J gene: TRBJ1-2
D gene: NA
CDR3 protein: CASEGEGGGYTF
CDR3 DNA: TGTGCCAGTGAAGGGGAGGGCGGAGGCTACACCTTC

clone size: NA
CDR3 length: 14
V gene: TRBV7-9
J gene: TRBJ2-2
D gene: NA
CDR3 protein: CASSQGQNTGELFF
CDR3 DNA: TGTGCCAGCAGCCAGGGACAGAACACCGGGGAGCTGTTTTTT

clone size: few
CDR3 length: 16
V gene: TRBV7-6
J gene: TRBJ1-6
D gene: TRBD1
CDR3 protein: CASSKDRASNNSPLHF
CDR3 DNA: TGTGCCAGCAGCAAGGACAGGGCGAGTAACAATTCACCCCTCCACTTT

clone size: NA
CDR3 length: 14
V gene: TRBV2
J gene: TRBJ2-7
D gene: TRBD2
CDR3 protein: CASSRLAANYEQYF
CDR3 DNA: TGTGCCAGCAGTCGACTAGCGGCAAACTACGAGCAGTACTTC

clone size: NA
CDR3 length: 14
V gene: TRBV28
J gene: TRBJ1-1
D gene: TRBD1
CDR3 protein: CASSFRQGSTEAFF
CDR3 DNA: TGTGCCAGCAGTTTTAGACAGGGTTCCACTGAAGCTTTCTTT

clone size: NA
CDR3 length: 13
V gene: TRBV5-4
J gene: TRBJ1-2
D gene: NA
CDR3 protein: CASSLGSTEGYTF
CDR3 DNA: TGTGCCAGCAGCTTGGGGTCGACGGAGGGCTACACCTTC

clone size: once
CDR3 length: 20
V gene: TRBV21-1
J gene: TRBJ2-5
D gene: NA
CDR3 protein: CASSKAVRTGDPWVQETQYF
CDR3 DNA: TGTGCCAGCAGCAAAGCGGTCAGGACAGGGGATCCGTGGGTCCAAGAGACCCAGTACTTC

clone size: NA
CDR3 length: 20
V gene: TRBV21-1
J gene: TRBJ1-4
D gene: NA
CDR3 protein: CASSKGDTRLVNATNEKLFF
CDR3 DNA: TGTGCCAGCAGCAAAGGGGACACACGATTAGTGAACGCAACTAATGAAAAACTGTTTTTT

clone size: NA
CDR3 length: 13
V gene: TRBV9
J gene: TRBJ2-3
D gene: NA
CDR3 protein: CASSVAPTDTQYF
CDR3 DNA: TGTGCCAGCAGCGTAGCTCCCACAGATACGCAGTATTTT

clone size: NA
CDR3 length: 14
V gene: TRBV9
J gene: TRBJ2-5
D gene: TRBD1
CDR3 protein: CASSVGQGLETQYF
CDR3 DNA: TGTGCCAGCAGCGTAGGACAGGGATTGGAGACCCAGTACTTC

clone size: NA
CDR3 length: 15
V gene: TRBV18
J gene: TRBJ1-3
D gene: NA
CDR3 protein: CASSLQTGLRNTIYF
CDR3 DNA: TGTGCCAGCTCACTCCAAACGGGACTCAGAAACACCATATATTTT

clone size: NA
CDR3 length: 14
V gene: TRBV15
J gene: TRBJ2-4
D gene: NA
CDR3 protein: CATSRGGAKNIQYF
CDR3 DNA: TGTGCCACCAGCAGAGGCGGAGCCAAAAACATTCAGTACTTC

clone size: once
CDR3 length: 15
V gene: TRBV7-2
J gene: TRBJ2-3
D gene: TRBD1
CDR3 protein: CASSLWDRDTDTQYF
CDR3 DNA: TGTGCCAGCAGCTTATGGGACAGGGACACAGATACGCAGTATTTT

clone size: NA
CDR3 length: 14
V gene: TRBV5-4
J gene: TRBJ1-6
D gene: NA
CDR3 protein: CASSRQEDNSPLHF
CDR3 DNA: TGTGCCAGCAGCCGACAGGAAGATAATTCACCCCTCCACTTT

clone size: NA
CDR3 length: 13
V gene: TRBV11-2
J gene: TRBJ2-5
D gene: NA
CDR3 protein: CASSLSSQETQYF
CDR3 DNA: TGTGCCAGCAGCTTATCCAGCCAAGAGACCCAGTACTTC

clone size: NA
CDR3 length: 17
V gene: TRBV4-1
J gene: TRBJ2-3
D gene: NA
CDR3 protein: CASSQDRQARGTDTQYF
CDR3 DNA: TGCGCCAGCAGCCAAGATAGGCAGGCAAGAGGCACAGATACGCAGTATTTT